This TCR beta chain was obtained from a study of blood T cells in healthy people across ages. Through a sample-barcoded 5' primer and a J-beta primer mix, a second PCR was run for 7 to 11 cycles. A template-switch adaptor containing 12 random nucleotides labeled each cDNA molecule. TCRdb re-derived calls from the 5' RACE reads in MiXCR, one entry per CDR3 protein. The data contain around 1.5 million distinct CDR3 sequences, around 36% of them singletons. Study-wide findings and caveats: TCR beta diversity correlated strongly with naive T cell percentage. A roughly linear age-dependent decrease characterized TCR beta diversity per million T cells.

Notes on this clonotype: What it recognizes is unknown.

The CDR3 consists of 14 residues. V was trimmed by 0 bases and J by 4 bases, leaving 9 bases between them. The germline V gene encodes CDR1 SGHTA and CDR2 FQGTGA. The rearrangement joins TRBV7-3 to TRBJ2-5, with D possibly called TRBD1 or TRBD2 (5 bases each). The clonotype originates from a woman in her thirties in good health. Sequencing was performed on blood. Here the CDR3 DNA reads TGTGCCAGCAGCTTAACGCCAGGGACAGAGACCCAGTACTTC. Its translation is CASSLTPGTETQYF.